Included here is one TCR beta chain sequence, with context. The CDR3 is 14 amino acids. CDR1 is SGHRS and CDR2 is YFSETQ in the germline V gene. V shed 4 bases and J 6 bases; nucleotides not matched to a gene: 6. The record originates from a study of blood T cell repertoires in COVID-19. Study-wide context: The analysed material was cDNA or gDNA that came from T cells, B-cell-depleted T cells, or PBMCs.

TCRdb's copy holds only in-frame clones and misses some; the assay was immunoSEQ multiplex PCR. Among some 320,000 clones, roughly 90% were seen once, and the ten largest hold around 3.9%. Individuals aged about 18 to 89 years were recruited from 24 US areas. A COVID-19 case had been met by exposed participants during the 2 weeks before study entry. The sequencing input was PBMCs or T cells enriched from blood (not recorded which). The receptor comes from a woman in her 30s who had been exposed to COVID-19. The chain is built from TRBV5-1 and TRBJ2-2, with 7 bases lining up with TRBD1. The CDR3 coding sequence is TGCGCCAGCAGCCAGACAGGGCGGTCCGGGGAGCTGTTTTTT. It codes for CASSQTGRSGELFF.